This TCR beta chain was sequenced during a study of response to subunit inactivated influenza vaccine. General study points: Authors suggested each seasonal influenza vaccination recruits few new T cells.

CDR3 size: 14 residues. Germline lookup yields CDR1 DFQATT and CDR2 SNEGSKA (reference sequence). Trimming cost V 0 bases and J 1 base, with 10 bases left between them. To note about this clonotype: Its antigen remains unidentified.

A single record per CDR3 protein comes from TCRdb applying MiXCR to the RT-PCR reads. The repertoire holds hundreds of thousands of distinct CDR3 sequences, over 11% seen once, with around 6.5% in the top ten. The sample consisted of PBMCs from blood, taken 14 days before vaccination. This sequence was found in a man over 45 who received an inactivated influenza vaccine. The chain combines TRBV20-1 with TRBJ2-7; D gene ambiguous. The CDR3 region is CSARDQVRSYEQYF. In DNA, the CDR3 is TGCAGTGCTAGAGATCAGGTTCGGTCCTACGAGCAGTACTTC.